This T cell receptor beta chain was recovered during a study of shared clonotypes between healthy human individuals. Study results and limitations: The sole specimen, blood, was sampled, and tissue repertoires likely differ.

This CDR3 contains 15 residues. The germline CDR1 and CDR2 sequences are SGDLS and YYNGEE. V lost 4 bases to trimming and J lost 4 bases, with 15 bases between them. The healthy adult donors were HIV-negative and reported no recent acute infections or vaccinations. As concerns this clone: Its matching antigen is unknown.

Across several immunoSEQ plates, the genomic DNA of each subset was split evenly. The protocol was immunoSEQ multiplex PCR, while the TCRdb copy is restricted to in-frame clones and leaves out a portion. The sample yields roughly 500,000 clones, about 84% seen once. The chain is built from TRBV9 and TRBJ2-1; D possibly corresponds to TRBD1 (6 bases). What was sequenced was PBMCs. This sequence was found in a woman aged 40 to 49 in good health. Some clones in this sample may be carry-over from other donors' samples. The CDR3 nucleotides are TGTGCCAGCAGCAAGACCGGGACAAATTACAATGAGCAGTTCTTC. As protein: CASSKTGTNYNEQFF.